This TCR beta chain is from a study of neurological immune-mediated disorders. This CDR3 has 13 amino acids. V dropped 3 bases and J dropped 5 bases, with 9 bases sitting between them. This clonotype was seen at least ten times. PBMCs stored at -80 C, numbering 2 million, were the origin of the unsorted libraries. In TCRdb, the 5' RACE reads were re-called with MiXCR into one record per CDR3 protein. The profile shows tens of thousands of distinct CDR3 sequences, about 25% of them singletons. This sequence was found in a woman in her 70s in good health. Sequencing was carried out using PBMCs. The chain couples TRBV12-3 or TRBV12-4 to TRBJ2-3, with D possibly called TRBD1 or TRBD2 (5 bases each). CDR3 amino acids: CASSFGGRDTQYF. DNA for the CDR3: TGTGCCAGCAGTTTTGGGGGAAGAGATACGCAGTATTTT.